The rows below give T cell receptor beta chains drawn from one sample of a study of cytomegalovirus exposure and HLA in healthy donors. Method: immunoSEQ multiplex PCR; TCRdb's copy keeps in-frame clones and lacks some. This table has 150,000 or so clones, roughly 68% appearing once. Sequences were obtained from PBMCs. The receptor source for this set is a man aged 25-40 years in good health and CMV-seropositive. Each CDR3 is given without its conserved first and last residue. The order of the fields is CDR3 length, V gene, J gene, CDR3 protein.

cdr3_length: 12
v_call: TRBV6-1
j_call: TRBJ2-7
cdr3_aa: ASSEEMWGGWKY

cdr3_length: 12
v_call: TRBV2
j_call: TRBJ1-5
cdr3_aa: ASSLQSYNQPQH

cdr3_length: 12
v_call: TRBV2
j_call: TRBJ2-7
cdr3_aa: ASIESSGSYEQY

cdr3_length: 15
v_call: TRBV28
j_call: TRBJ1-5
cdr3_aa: ASSLIEGVYGNQPQH

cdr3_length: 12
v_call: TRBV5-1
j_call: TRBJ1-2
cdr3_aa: ARNQGAAPKGYT

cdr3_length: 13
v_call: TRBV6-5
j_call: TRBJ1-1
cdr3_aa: ASSGDSGTGLRAF

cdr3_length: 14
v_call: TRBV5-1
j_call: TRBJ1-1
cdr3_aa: ASSIPRDRGDTEAF

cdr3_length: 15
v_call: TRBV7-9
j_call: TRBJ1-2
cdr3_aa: ASSEPTPGTGGCGYT

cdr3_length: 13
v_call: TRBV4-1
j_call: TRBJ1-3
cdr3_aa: ASSPPTGSGNTIY

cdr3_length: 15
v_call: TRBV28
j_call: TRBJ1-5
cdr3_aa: ASSPPLQRDSNQPQH

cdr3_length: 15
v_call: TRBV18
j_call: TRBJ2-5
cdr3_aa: ASSSGGLSLGQETQY

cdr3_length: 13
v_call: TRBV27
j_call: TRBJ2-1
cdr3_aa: ASRDWRGPHNEQF

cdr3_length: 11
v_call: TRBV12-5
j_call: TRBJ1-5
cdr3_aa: ASGLVLGQPQH

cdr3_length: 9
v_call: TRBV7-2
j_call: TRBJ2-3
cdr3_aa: ASSPRDTQY

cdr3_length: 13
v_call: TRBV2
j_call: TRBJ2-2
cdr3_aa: ASSVEGGLSGELF

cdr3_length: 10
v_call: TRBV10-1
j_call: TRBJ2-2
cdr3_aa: ASSTNTGELF

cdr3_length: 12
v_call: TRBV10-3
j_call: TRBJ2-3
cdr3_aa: AIRQGLEGNTQY